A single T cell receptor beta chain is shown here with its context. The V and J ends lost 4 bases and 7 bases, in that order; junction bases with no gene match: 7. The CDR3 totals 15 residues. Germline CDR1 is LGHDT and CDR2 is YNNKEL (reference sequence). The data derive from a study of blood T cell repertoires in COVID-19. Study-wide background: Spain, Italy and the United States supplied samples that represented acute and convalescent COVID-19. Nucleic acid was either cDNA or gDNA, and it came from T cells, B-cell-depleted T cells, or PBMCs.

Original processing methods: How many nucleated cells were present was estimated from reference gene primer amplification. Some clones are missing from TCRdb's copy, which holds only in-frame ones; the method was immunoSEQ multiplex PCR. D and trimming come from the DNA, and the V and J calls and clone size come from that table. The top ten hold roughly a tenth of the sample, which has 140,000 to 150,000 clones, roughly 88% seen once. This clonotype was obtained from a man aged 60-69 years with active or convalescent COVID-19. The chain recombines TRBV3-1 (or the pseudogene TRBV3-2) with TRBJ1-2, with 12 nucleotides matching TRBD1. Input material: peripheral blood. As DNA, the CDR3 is TGTGCCAGCAGCCGACGGGACAGGGGGCTATTTGGCTACACCTTC. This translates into CASSRRDRGLFGYTF.